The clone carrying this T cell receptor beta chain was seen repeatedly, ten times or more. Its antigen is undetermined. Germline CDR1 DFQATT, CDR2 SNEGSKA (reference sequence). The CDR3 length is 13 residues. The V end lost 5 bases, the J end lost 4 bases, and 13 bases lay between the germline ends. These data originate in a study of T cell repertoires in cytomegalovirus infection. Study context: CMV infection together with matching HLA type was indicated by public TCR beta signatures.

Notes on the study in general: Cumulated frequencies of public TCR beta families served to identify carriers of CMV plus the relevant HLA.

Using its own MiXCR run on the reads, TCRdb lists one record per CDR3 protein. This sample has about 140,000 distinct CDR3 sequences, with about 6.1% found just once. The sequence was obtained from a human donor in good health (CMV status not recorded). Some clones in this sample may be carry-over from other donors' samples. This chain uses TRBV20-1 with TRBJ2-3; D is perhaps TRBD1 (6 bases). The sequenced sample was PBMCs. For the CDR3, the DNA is TGCAGTGCTTCACGAACAGGGCCAGATACGCAGTATTTT. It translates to CSASRTGPDTQYF.